This TCR beta chain was identified during a study of liver allograft versus peripheral blood T cells. About the study: Recipients' peripheral blood T cell receptor repertoires were compared with those in transplanted livers. Study-level points and caveats: Repertoires of T cell receptors in liver allografts reportedly differed from peripheral blood repertoires.

Germline lookup yields CDR1 MNHEY and CDR2 SVGAGI. The CDR3 totals 15 residues. V shed 5 bases and J 5 bases; nucleotides not matched to a gene: 10. This clonotype was picked up many times. Its matching antigen is unknown. MiXCR, applied by TCRdb to the reads, yields one record per CDR3 protein. The sample shows about 6,300 distinct CDR3 sequences, about 16% of them seen only once. The TCR originated in a human patient who had a liver transplant. Some T cells may be graft donor cells. The chain joins TRBV6-5 to TRBJ2-5; 8 bases fit TRBD1. CDR3 sequence (DNA): TGTGCCAGCAGTCCCGGGGTCTGGGACAGGGAGACCCAGTACTTC. This gives the protein CASSPGVWDRETQYF.